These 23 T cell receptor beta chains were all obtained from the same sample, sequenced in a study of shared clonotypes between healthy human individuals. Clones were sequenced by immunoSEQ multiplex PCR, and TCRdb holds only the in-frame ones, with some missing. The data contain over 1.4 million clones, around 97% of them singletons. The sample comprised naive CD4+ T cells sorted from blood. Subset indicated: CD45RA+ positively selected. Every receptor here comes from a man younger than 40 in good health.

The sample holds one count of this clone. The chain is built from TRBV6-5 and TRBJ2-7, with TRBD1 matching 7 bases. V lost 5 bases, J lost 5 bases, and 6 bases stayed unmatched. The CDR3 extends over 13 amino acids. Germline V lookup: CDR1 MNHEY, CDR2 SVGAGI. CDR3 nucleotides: TGTGCCAGCAGTCGACAGGGTCGGCACGAGCAGTACTTC. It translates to CASSRQGRHEQYF.

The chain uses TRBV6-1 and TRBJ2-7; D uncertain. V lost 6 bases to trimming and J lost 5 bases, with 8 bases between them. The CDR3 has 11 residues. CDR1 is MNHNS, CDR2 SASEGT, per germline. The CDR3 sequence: CASRRLHEQYF. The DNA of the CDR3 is TGTGCCAGCAGGAGGTTGCACGAGCAGTACTTC.

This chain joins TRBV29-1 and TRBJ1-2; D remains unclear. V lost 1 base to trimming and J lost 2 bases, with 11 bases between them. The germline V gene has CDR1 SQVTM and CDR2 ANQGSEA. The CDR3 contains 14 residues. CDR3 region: CSVEGRMTNYGYTF. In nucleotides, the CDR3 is TGCAGCGTTGAAGGCCGTATGACAAACTATGGCTACACCTTC.

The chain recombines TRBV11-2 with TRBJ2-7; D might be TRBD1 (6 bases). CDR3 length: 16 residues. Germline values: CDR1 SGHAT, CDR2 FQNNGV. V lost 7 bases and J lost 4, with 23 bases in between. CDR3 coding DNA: TGTGCCAGCACCTCAGTCCGGGACAATTCTCCGTACGAGCAGTACTTC. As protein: CASTSVRDNSPYEQYF.

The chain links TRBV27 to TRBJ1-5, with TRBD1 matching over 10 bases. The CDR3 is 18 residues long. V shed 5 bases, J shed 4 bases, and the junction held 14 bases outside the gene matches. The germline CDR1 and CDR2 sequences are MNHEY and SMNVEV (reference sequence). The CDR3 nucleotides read TGTGCCAGCAGTCCTAATATGGGACAGGGGTGGTGGAATCAGCCCCAGCATTTT. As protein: CASSPNMGQGWWNQPQHF.

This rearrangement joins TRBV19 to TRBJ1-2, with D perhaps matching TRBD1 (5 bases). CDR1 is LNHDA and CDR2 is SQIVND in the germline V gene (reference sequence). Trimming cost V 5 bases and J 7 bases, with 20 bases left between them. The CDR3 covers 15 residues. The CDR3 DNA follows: TGTGCCAGTAGTGTCGACAGTCTGATTAATGGTGGCTACACCTTC. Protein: CASSVDSLINGGYTF.

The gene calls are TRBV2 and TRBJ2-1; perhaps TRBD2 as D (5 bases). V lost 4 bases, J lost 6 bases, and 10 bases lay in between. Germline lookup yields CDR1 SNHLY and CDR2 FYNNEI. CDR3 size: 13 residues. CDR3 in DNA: TGTGCCAGCAGTGTAACTAGTTTCAATGAGCAGTTCTTC. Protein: CASSVTSFNEQFF.

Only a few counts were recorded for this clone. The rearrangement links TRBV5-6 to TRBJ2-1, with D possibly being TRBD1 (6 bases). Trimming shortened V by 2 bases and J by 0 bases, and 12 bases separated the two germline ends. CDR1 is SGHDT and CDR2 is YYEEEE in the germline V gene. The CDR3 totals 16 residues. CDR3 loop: CASSFTGSSSYNEQFF. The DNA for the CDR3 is TGTGCCAGCAGCTTTACAGGGTCCAGCTCCTACAATGAGCAGTTCTTC.

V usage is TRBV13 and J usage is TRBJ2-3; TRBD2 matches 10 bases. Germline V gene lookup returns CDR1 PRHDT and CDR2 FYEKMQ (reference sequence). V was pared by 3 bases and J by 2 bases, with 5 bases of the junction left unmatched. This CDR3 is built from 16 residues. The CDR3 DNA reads TGTGCCAGCAGCTTCGGACTAGCGGACTTCACAGATACGCAGTATTTT. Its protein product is CASSFGLADFTDTQYF.

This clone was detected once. The CDR3 loop is CASSITGPLFF. The CDR3 DNA follows: TGTGCCAGTAGTATTACAGGCCCATTGTTTTTT. The chain carries TRBV19 and TRBJ1-4; the D gene is possibly TRBD1 (5 bases). V lost 3 bases and J lost 15, with 11 bases in between. This CDR3 comprises 11 residues. The germline CDR1 and CDR2 sequences are LNHDA and SQIVND (reference sequence). Supplemented by reference TRBV19 and TRBJ1-4, the full variable domain reads DGGITQSPKYLFRKEGQNVTLSCEQNLNHDAMYWYRQDPGQGLRLIYYSQIVNDFQKGDIAEGYSVSREKKESFPLTVTSAQKNPTAFYLCASSITGPLFFGSGTQLSVL.

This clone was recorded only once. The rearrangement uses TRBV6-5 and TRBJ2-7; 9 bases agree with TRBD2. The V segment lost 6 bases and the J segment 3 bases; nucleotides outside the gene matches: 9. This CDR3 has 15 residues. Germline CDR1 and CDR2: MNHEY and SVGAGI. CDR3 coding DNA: TGTGCCAGCAGCCGAGGGACTAGCCGATTCTACGAGCAGTACTTC. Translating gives CASSRGTSRFYEQYF.

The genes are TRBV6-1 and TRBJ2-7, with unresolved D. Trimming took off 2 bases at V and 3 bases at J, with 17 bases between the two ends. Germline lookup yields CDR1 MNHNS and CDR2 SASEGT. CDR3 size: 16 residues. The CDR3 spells CASSETVWQVGYEQYF. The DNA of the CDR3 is TGTGCCAGCAGTGAAACGGTTTGGCAGGTGGGCTACGAGCAGTACTTC.

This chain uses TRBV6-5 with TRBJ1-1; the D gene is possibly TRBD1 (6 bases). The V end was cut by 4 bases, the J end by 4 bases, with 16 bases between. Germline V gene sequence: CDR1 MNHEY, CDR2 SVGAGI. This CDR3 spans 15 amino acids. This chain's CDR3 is CASSSHRVGITEAFF. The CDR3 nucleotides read TGTGCCAGCAGTTCGCACAGGGTGGGGATCACTGAAGCTTTCTTT.

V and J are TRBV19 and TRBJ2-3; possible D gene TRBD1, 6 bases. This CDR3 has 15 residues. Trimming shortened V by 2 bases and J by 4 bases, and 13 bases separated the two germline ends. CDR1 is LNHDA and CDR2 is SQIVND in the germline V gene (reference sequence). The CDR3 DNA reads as TGTGCCAGTAGTATAAGCTCAGGGGTTGCAGATACGCAGTATTTT. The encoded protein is CASSISSGVADTQYF.

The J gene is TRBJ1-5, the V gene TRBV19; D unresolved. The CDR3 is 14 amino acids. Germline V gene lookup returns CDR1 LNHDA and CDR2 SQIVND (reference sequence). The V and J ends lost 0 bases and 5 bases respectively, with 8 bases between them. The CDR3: CASSIDSGDQPQHF. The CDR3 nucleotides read TGTGCCAGTAGTATAGATAGTGGGGATCAGCCCCAGCATTTT. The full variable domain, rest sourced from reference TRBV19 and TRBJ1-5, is DGGITQSPKYLFRKEGQNVTLSCEQNLNHDAMYWYRQDPGQGLRLIYYSQIVNDFQKGDIAEGYSVSREKKESFPLTVTSAQKNPTAFYLCASSIDSGDQPQHFGDGTRLSIL.

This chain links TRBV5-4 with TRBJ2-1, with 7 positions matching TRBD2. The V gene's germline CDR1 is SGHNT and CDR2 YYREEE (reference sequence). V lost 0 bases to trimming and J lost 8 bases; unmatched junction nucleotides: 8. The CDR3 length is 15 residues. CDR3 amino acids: CASSLEGSAGYEQFF. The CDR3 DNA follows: TGTGCCAGCAGCTTGGAAGGGTCAGCGGGGTATGAGCAGTTCTTC.

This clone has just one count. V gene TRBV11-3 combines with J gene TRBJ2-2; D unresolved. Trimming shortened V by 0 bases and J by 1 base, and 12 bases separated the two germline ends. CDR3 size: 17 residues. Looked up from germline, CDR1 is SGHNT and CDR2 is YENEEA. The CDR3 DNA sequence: TGTGCCAGCAGCTTAGATCAGGTGCCTCTGAACACCGGGGAGCTGTTTTTT. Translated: CASSLDQVPLNTGELFF.

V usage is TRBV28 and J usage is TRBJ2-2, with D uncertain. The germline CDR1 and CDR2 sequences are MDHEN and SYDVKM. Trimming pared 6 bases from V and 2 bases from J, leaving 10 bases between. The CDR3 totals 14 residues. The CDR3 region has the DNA TGTGCCAGCAGGCAACCAGATAACACCGGGGAGCTGTTTTTT. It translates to CASRQPDNTGELFF.

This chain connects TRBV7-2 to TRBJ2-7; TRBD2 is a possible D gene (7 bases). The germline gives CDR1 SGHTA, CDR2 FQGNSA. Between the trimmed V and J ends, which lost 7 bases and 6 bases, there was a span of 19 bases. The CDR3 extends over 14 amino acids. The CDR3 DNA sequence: TGTGCCAGCACAGTGCGGGCAGGGGAGGGCGAGCAGTACTTC. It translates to CASTVRAGEGEQYF.

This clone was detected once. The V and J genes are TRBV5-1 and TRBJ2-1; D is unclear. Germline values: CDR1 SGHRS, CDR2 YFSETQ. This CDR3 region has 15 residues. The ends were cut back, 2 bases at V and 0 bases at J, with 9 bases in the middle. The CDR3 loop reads CASSFFRSSYNEQFF. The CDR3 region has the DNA TGCGCCAGCAGCTTTTTTCGGAGCTCCTACAATGAGCAGTTCTTC.

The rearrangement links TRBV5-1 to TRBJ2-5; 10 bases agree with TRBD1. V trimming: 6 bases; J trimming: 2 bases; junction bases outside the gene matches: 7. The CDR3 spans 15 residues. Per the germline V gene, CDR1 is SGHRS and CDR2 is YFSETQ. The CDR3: CASTRQGAEQETQYF. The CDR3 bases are TGCGCCAGCACCAGACAGGGGGCTGAACAAGAGACCCAGTACTTC.

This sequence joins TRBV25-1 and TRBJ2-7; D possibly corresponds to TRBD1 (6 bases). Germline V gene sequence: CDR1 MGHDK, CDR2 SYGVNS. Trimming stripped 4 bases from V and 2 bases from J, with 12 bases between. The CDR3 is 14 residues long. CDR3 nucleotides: TGTGCCAGCAGTGTAGGGACAAATACCTACGAGCAGTACTTC. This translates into CASSVGTNTYEQYF.

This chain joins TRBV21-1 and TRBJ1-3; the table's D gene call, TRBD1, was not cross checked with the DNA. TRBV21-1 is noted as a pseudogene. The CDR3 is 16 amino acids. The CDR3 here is CASSKGGCRDGNTIYF. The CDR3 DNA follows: TGTGCCAGCAGCAAAGGTGGTTGCAGGGATGGAAACACCATATATTTT.